This T cell receptor beta chain appears in the sequencing data of a study of shared clonotypes between healthy human individuals. All the donors were Caucasian adults who lived in Nashville, Tennessee. The assay was immunoSEQ multiplex PCR, and TCRdb's table has in-frame clones only and misses some. Of hundreds of thousands of clones listed, 73% are singletons. Concerning this clone: Its antigen is unidentified.

Study results and limitations: Relative to clonotypes present in all four donors, those not shared had lower generation probabilities. Although depth was large, rarefaction showed that sequencing of the sorted subsets was incomplete.

Germline values: CDR1 WSHSY, CDR2 SAAADI. With 6 bases removed from V and 7 bases from J, the gap between germline ends came to 10 bases. This CDR3 has 12 residues. This receptor was obtained from a woman in her 30s in good health. Material for sequencing was memory CD4+ T cells sorted from blood. The subset: CD45RA-negative fraction. V is TRBV10-2 and J is TRBJ2-1; weak D call: TRBD2 (6 bases). For the CDR3, the DNA is TGCGCCAGCAGAGGGGACTCAAATGAGCAGTTCTTC. Residues: CASRGDSNEQFF.